This TCR beta chain is drawn from a study of T cells after yellow fever vaccination. As TCR cDNA was made by 5'RACE template switching, a universal primer site and UMIs were added. TCRdb reanalysed the 5' RACE reads using MiXCR and keeps one entry per CDR3 protein. The table includes tens of thousands of distinct CDR3 sequences, roughly 7.4% detected once. The CDR3 runs 14 residues. V gave up 3 bases and J gave up 6 bases; unmatched junction bases: 5. Germline V lookup: CDR1 SGHDT, CDR2 YYEEEE. This clonotype was seen ten or more times. No antigen is known for it. Study results and limitations: Clonotypes appearing in both CD4 and CD8 compartments existed, and their share was small.

Sequences were derived from CD8+ T cells sorted from PBMCs, sampled on the day of the yellow fever booster vaccination. This clonotype originated in a man aged 25 to 40 who received the YFV17D yellow fever vaccine. The chain couples TRBV5-6 to TRBJ2-3; TRBD1 matches 9 bases. The CDR3 DNA sequence: TGTGCCAGCAGCTCATCGGACAGGGGTGATACGCAGTATTTT. Its translation: CASSSSDRGDTQYF.